This T cell receptor beta chain was recorded in a study of blood T cell repertoires in COVID-19. Study context: The samples span acute and convalescent COVID-19 from the United States, Italy and Spain. The analysed material was cDNA or gDNA that came from T cells, B-cell-depleted T cells, or PBMCs.

Using immunoSEQ multiplex PCR, the repertoire was profiled, and TCRdb retains in-frame clones only, with some absent. This sample yields 250,000 to 350,000 clones, of which approximately 89% are seen a single time; roughly 2.9% belongs to the top ten. Per the germline V gene, CDR1 is SGDLS and CDR2 is YYNGEE. This CDR3 is 13 amino acids long. Germline trimming cut 4 bases from V and 5 bases from J; bases unmatched to any gene: 5. Participant reports of clinical history set cohort assignment. This chain connects TRBV9 to TRBJ1-1, with 7 positions matching TRBD1. The receptor's source is a woman in her forties or fifties who had been exposed to COVID-19. Sequences were obtained from PBMCs or T cells enriched from blood (not recorded which). The CDR3 loop is CASSTHRGTEAFF. CDR3 nucleotide sequence: TGTGCCAGCAGCACTCACAGGGGTACTGAAGCTTTCTTT. Looking up the rest from reference TRBV9 and TRBJ1-1 gives the full variable domain: DSGVTQTPKHLITATGQRVTLRCSPRSGDLSVYWYQQSLDQGLQFLIQYYNGEERAKGNILERFSAQQFPDLHSELNLSSLELGDSALYFCASSTHRGTEAFFGQGTRLTVV.